The T cell receptor beta chain described here comes from a study of blood T cell repertoires in COVID-19. In the study overall: The origin of the acute and convalescent COVID-19 samples was the United States, Italy and Spain. PBMCs, B-cell-depleted T cells, or T cells were the source of the cDNA or gDNA that made up the material.

The protocol was immunoSEQ multiplex PCR, while the TCRdb copy is restricted to in-frame clones and leaves out a portion. The sample consists of roughly 150,000 clones, more than 65% of them appearing once. The germline V gene encodes CDR1 SGHVS and CDR2 FNYEAQ. V lost 4 bases to trimming and J lost 2 bases, with 23 bases between them. The CDR3 has 18 amino acids. Sequenced sample: peripheral blood. The TCR was taken from a man in his sixties or seventies with active or convalescent COVID-19. The chain employs TRBV7-6 and TRBJ2-5; D is unclear. In DNA form, the CDR3 reads TGTGCCAGCAGCTATGTCCCCCCTACCTCTAGAGAACAAGAGACCCAGTACTTC. Residues: CASSYVPPTSREQETQYF.